This T cell receptor (beta chain) was documented in a study of human T cells and chemical hapten exposure. As for the study in general: The patients were mostly female; they had alopecia areata, totalis or universalis. Small pooled library volume differences chiefly drove per-sample TCR yield variation. Study-level findings and limits: TCRs exceeding a frequency of 1 in 1000 stayed unchanged under DPC sensitization. There were significantly more large CDR3 similarity clusters among expanded TCRs than among controls.

MiXCR was run by TCRdb on the RACE reads, yielding one entry per CDR3 protein. This table holds 75,000 to 95,000 distinct CDR3 sequences, about 10% found once. The time point: patch test 2, 6 weeks after DPC sensitization. As to treatment: therapeutic diphenylcyclopropenone sensitization with weekly scalp DPC. The CDR3 is made up of 16 amino acids. The ends were cut back, 4 bases at V and 0 bases at J, with 13 bases in the middle. CDR1 is MNHEY and CDR2 is SMNVEV in the germline V gene (reference sequence). This clonotype was counted between two and nine times. Its antigen is unknown. Sequences were derived from whole blood, sampled in connection with sensitization to the hapten diphenylcyclopropenone (DPC). This receptor was obtained from a man in his forties with alopecia areata. Some clones in this sample may be carry-over from other donors' samples. The V gene is TRBV27, the J gene TRBJ2-4; D remains ambiguous. The CDR3 loop is CASSSEKLIAKNIQYF. The CDR3 coding sequence is TGTGCCAGCAGTTCCGAGAAACTAATAGCCAAAAACATTCAGTACTTC.